This TCR beta chain was found in a study of blood T cell repertoires in COVID-19. Produced via immunoSEQ multiplex PCR; TCRdb's table is partial and in-frame only. This table holds about 380,000 clones, roughly 85% found once. The CDR3 has 16 amino acids. CDR1 is SGHRS, CDR2 YFSETQ, per germline. Trimming at V came to 3 bases and at J to 4 bases, leaving 9 bases not matched to a gene. The chain links TRBV5-1 to TRBJ1-1, with 10 bases lining up with TRBD1. The sequenced material came from peripheral blood. This sequence was found in a woman between 18 and 29 years old with acute or convalescent COVID-19. The chain's CDR3 is CASSWTGGETGTEAFF. The CDR3 coding sequence is TGCGCCAGCAGCTGGACAGGGGGAGAGACAGGCACTGAAGCTTTCTTT.